This T cell receptor beta chain stems from a study of blood T cell repertoires in COVID-19. Turning to the study itself: From the United States, Italy and Spain came samples of acute and convalescent COVID-19. PBMCs, B-cell-depleted T cells, or T cells provided the cDNA or gDNA that made up the material.

Under the authors' procedure: It was from reference gene primer amplification that nucleated cell counts were estimated. TCRdb's table, derived via immunoSEQ multiplex PCR, lists solely in-frame clones and lacks some. V and J calls and clone size follow that table, whereas D and trimming were derived from the DNA. The table includes around 180,000 clones, about 89% detected once. Germline lookup yields CDR1 GTSNPN and CDR2 SVGIG (reference sequence). The CDR3 covers 16 residues. The V end was cut by 2 bases, the J end by 3 bases, with 19 bases between. This clonotype was obtained from a middle-aged man with active or convalescent COVID-19. The material sequenced was peripheral blood. The chain employs TRBV30 and TRBJ1-2; D not certain. Here the CDR3 reads CAWSYDTDPNDYGYTF. CDR3 in DNA: TGTGCCTGGAGTTATGACACGGATCCGAATGACTATGGCTACACCTTC.